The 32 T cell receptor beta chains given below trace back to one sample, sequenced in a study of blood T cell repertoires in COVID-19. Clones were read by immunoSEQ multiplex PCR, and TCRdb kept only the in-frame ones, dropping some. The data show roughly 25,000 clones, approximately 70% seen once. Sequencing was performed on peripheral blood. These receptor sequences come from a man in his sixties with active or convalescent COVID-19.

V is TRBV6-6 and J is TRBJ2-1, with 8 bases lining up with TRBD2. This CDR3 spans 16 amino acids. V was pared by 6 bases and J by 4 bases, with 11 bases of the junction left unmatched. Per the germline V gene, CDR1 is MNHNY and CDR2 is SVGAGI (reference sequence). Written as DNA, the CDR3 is TGTGCCAGCAGCCCCCGAAGGCGGGGGGTTTACAATGAGCAGTTCTTC. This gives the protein CASSPRRRGVYNEQFF.

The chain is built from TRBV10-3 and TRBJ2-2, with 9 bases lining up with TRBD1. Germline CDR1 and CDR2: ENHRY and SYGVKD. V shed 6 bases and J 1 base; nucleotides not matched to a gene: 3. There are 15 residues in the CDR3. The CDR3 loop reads CAIRGDRENTGELFF. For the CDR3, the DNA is TGTGCCATCAGGGGGGACAGGGAGAACACCGGGGAGCTGTTTTTT.

Written as DNA, the CDR3 is TGCGCCAGCAGCTTGTCCCAGCCCACCAGCGGAGAGACCCAGTACTTC. Residues: CASSLSQPTSGETQYF. V and J are TRBV5-1 and TRBJ2-5; maybe TRBD2 (5 bases). Germline assignment: CDR1 SGHRS and CDR2 YFSETQ. V lost 1 base and J lost 4, with 17 bases in between. The CDR3 is made up of 16 amino acids.

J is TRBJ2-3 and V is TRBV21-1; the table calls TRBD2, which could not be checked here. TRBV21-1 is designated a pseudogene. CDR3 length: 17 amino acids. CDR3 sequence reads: CASSKSGAGEGTDTQYF. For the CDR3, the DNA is TGTGCCAGCAGCAAATCCGGAGCGGGAGAGGGTACAGATACGCAGTATTTT.

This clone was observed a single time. The CDR3 bases are TGCGCCAGCAGCTTGGGCGGGACCAGGGGGTATGGCTACACCTTC. This encodes CASSLGGTRGYGYTF. The chain combines TRBV5-1 with TRBJ1-2; TRBD1 aligns across 7 bases. The junction had 7 bases not matched to a gene; V was cut back by 0 bases and J by 5 bases. This CDR3 region has 15 residues. Germline V CDR1 and CDR2: SGHRS, YFSETQ.

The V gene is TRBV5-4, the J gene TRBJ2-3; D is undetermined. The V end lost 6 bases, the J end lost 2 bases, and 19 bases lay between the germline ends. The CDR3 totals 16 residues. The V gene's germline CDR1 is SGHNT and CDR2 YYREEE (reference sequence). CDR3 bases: TGTGCCAGCAAACCTGCTGGTGTTACTCACACAGATACGCAGTATTTT. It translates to CASKPAGVTHTDTQYF.

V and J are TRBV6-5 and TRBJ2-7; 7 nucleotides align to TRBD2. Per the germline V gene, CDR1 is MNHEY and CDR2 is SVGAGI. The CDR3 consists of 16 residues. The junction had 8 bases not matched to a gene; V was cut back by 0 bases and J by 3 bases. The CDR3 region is CASSYSGGYSNYEQYF. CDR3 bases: TGTGCCAGCAGTTACTCGGGGGGGTACAGTAACTACGAGCAGTACTTC.

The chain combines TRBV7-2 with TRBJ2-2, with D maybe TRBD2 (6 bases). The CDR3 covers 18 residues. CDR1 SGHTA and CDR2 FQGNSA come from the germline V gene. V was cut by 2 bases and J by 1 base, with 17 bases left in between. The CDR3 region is CASSLRFWGLQNTGELFF. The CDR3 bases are TGTGCCAGCAGCTTAAGATTCTGGGGACTCCAGAACACCGGGGAGCTGTTTTTT.

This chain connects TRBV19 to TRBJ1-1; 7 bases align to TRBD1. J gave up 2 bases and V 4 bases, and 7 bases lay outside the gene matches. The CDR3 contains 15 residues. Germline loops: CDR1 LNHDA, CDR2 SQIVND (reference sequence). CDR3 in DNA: TGTGCCAGTAGTACCAGTGACAGGGCTAACACTGAAGCTTTCTTT. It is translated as CASSTSDRANTEAFF.

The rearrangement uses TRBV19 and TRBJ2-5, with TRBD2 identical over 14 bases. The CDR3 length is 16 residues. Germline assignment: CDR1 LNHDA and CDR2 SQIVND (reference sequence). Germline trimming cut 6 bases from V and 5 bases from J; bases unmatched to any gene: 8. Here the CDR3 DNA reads TGTGCCAGTAGCCCCGGGACTAGCGGGAGCCGGGAGACCCAGTACTTC. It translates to CASSPGTSGSRETQYF.

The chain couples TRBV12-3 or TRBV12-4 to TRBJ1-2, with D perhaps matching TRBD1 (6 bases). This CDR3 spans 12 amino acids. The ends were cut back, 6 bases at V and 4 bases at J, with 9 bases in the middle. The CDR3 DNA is TGTGCCAGCAGCAGACAGGCCTATGGCTACACCTTC. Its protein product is CASSRQAYGYTF.

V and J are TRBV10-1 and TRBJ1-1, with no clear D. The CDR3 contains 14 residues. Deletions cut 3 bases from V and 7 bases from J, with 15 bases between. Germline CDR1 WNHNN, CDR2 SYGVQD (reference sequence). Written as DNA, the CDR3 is TGCGCCAGCAGTGAATCCCGACTTGGCGGTGAAGCTTTCTTT. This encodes CASSESRLGGEAFF.

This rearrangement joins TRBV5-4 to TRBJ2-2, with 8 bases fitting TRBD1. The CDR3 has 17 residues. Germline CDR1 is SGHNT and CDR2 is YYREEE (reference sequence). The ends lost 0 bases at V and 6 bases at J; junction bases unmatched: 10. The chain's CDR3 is CASSLDGQGVLAGELFF. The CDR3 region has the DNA TGTGCCAGCAGCTTGGACGGACAGGGAGTTTTGGCCGGGGAGCTGTTTTTT.

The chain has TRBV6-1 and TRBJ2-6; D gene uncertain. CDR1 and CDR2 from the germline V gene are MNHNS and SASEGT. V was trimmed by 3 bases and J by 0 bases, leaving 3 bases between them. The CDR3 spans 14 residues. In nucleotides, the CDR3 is TGTGCCAGCAGTGACAACTCTGGGGCCAACGTCCTGACTTTC. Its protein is CASSDNSGANVLTF.

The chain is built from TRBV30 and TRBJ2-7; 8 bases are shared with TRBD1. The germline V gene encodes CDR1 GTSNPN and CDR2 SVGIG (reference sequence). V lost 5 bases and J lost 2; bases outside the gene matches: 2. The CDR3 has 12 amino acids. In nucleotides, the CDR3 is TGTGCCTGGGCGACAGGGGCCTACGAGCAGTACTTC. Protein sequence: CAWATGAYEQYF.

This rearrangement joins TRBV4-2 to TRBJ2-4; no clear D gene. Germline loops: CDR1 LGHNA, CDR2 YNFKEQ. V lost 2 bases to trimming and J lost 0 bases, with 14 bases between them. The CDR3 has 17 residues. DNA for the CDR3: TGTGCCAGCAGCCAACCGCGATTGGGCCTAGCCAAAAACATTCAGTACTTC. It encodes CASSQPRLGLAKNIQYF.

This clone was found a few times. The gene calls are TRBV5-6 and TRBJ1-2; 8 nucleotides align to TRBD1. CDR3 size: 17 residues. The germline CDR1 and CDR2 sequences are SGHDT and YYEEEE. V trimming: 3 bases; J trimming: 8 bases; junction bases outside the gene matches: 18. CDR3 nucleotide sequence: TGTGCCAGCAGCTCCTACGGAGCTATGACAGGGGTCCAAGGCTACACCTTC. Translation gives CASSSYGAMTGVQGYTF. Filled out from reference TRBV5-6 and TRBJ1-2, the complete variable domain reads DAGVTQSPTHLIKTRGQQVTLRCSPKSGHDTVSWYQQALGQGPQFIFQYYEEEERQRGNFPDRFSGHQFPNYSSELNVNALLLGDSALYLCASSSYGAMTGVQGYTFGSGTRLTVV.

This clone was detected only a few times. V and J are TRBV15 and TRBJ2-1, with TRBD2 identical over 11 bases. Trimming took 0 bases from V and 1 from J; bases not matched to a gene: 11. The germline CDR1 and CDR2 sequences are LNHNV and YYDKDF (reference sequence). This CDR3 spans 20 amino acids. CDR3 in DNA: TGTGCCACCAGCAGAGATTTCGCTAGCGGGGGGACCCTATCCTACAATGAGCAGTTCTTC. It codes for CATSRDFASGGTLSYNEQFF.

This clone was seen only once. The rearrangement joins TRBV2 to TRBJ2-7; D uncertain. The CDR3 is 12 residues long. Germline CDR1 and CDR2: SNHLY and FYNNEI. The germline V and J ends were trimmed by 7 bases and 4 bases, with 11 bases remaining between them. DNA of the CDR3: TGTGCCAGCAACGCGAATCGGTACGAGCAGTACTTC. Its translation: CASNANRYEQYF.

CDR3 DNA sequence: TGTGCCAGCAGCCTGCTGCGGGGTAGGCGGGGAAACACCATATATTTT. Protein sequence: CASSLLRGRRGNTIYF. The chain combines TRBV11-2 with TRBJ1-3; D gene uncertain. Germline V CDR1 and CDR2: SGHAT, FQNNGV. The CDR3 is 16 amino acids. The germline V and J ends were trimmed by 5 bases and 4 bases, with 18 bases remaining between them. Based on the CDR3 plus reference TRBV11-2 and TRBJ1-3, the full variable domain is EAGVAQSPRYKIIEKRQSVAFWCNPISGHATLYWYQQILGQGPKLLIQFQNNGVVDDSQLPKDRFSAERLKGVDSTLKIQPAKLEDSAVYLCASSLLRGRRGNTIYFGEGSWLTVV.

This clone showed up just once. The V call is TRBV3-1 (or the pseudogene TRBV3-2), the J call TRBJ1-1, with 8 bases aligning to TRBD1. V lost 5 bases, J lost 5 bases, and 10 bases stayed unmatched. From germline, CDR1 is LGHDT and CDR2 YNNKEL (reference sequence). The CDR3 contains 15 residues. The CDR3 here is CASSTGTGRRTEAFF. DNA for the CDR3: TGTGCCAGCAGCACCGGGACAGGCCGGAGGACTGAAGCTTTCTTT.

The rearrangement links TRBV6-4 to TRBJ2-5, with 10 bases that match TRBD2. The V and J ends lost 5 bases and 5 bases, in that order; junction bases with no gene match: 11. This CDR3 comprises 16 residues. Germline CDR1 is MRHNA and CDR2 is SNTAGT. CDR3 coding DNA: TGTGCCAGCAGTTTCCTAGCGGGAGCGTTGCGGGAGACCCAGTACTTC. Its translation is CASSFLAGALRETQYF.

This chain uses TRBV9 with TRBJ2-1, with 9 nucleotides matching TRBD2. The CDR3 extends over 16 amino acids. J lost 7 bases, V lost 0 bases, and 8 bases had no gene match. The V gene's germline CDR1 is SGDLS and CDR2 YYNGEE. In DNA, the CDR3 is TGTGCCAGCAGCGTAGGGGGCGGGAGGGCCCCAAATGAGCAGTTCTTC. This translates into CASSVGGGRAPNEQFF. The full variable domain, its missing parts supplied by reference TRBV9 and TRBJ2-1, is DSGVTQTPKHLITATGQRVTLRCSPRSGDLSVYWYQQSLDQGLQFLIQYYNGEERAKGNILERFSAQQFPDLHSELNLSSLELGDSALYFCASSVGGGRAPNEQFFGPGTRLTVL.

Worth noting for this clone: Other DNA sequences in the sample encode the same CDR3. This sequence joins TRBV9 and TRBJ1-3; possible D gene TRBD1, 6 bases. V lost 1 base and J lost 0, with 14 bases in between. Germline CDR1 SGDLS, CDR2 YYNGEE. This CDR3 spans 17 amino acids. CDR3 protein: CASSVTGTPSSGNTIYF. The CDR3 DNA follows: TGTGCCAGCAGCGTAACAGGGACACCCTCCTCTGGAAACACCATATATTTT.

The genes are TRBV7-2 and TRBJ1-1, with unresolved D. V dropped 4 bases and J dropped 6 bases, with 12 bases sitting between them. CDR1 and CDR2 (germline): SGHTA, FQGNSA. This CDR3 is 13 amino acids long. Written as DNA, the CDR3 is TGTGCCAGCAGCTCGTCGGGTGGCGCTGAAGCTTTCTTT. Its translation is CASSSSGGAEAFF.

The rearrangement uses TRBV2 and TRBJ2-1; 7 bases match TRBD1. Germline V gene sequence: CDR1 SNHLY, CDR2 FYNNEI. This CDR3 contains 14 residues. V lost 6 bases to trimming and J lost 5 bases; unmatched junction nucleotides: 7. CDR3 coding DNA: TGTGCCAGCAGATTGGACAGGAAGGACAATGAGCAGTTCTTC. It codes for CASRLDRKDNEQFF.

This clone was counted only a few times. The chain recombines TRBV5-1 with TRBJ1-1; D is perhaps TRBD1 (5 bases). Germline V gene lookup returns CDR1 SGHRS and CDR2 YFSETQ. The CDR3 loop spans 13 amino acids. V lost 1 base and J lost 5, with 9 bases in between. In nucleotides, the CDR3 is TGCGCCAGCAGCTTGTCCAGGGATACTGAAGCTTTCTTT. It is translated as CASSLSRDTEAFF. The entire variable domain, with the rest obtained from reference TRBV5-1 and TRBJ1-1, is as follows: KAGVTQTPRYLIKTRGQQVTLSCSPISGHRSVSWYQQTPGQGLQFLFEYFSETQRNKGNFPGRFSGRQFSNSRSEMNVSTLELGDSALYLCASSLSRDTEAFFGQGTRLTVV.

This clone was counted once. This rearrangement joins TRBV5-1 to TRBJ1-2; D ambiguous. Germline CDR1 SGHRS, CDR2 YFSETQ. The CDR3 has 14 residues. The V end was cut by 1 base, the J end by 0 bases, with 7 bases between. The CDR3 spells CASSLRSSNYGYTF. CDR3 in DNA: TGCGCCAGCAGCTTGCGGTCCTCTAACTATGGCTACACCTTC.

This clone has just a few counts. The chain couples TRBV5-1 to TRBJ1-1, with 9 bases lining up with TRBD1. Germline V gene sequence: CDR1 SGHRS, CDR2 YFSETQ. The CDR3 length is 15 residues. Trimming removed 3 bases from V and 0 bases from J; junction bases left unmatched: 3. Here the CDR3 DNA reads TGCGCCAGCAGCTCCGGGACAGGGATGAACACTGAAGCTTTCTTT. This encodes CASSSGTGMNTEAFF.

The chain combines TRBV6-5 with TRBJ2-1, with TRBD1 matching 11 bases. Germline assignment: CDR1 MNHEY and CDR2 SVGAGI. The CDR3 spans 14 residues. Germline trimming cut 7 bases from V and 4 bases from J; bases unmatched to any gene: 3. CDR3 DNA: TGTGCCAGCAAGGACAGGGGGCGGTACAATGAGCAGTTCTTC. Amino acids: CASKDRGRYNEQFF.

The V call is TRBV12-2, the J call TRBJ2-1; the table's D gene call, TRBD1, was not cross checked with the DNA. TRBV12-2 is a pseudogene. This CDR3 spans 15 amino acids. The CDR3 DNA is TGTGCAAGTCGCCAGACAGGGGAGGGTGTCAATGAGCAGTTCTTC. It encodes CASRQTGEGVNEQFF.

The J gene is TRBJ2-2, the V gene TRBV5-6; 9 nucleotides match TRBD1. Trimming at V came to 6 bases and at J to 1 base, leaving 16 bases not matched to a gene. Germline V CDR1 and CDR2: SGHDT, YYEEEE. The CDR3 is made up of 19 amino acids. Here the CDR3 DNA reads TGTGCCAGCAACCGGCCTTGGAGCAGACAGGGGGGGAACACCGGGGAGCTGTTTTTT. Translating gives CASNRPWSRQGGNTGELFF.